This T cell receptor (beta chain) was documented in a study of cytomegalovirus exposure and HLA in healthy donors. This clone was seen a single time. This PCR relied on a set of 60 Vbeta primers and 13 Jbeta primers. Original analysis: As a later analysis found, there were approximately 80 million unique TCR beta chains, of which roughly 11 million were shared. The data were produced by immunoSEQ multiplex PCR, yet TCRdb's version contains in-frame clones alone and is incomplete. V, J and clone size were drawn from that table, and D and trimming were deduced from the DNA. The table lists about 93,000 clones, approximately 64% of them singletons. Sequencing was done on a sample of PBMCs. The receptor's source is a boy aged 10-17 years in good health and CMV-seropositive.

Here the CDR3 DNA reads TGTGCCAGCAGTCCCGACGCTCCGGGAGAAAAACTGTTTTTT. Translation: CASSPDAPGEKLFF. The V call is TRBV6-1, the J call TRBJ1-4; D is uncertain. The ends were cut back, 5 bases at V and 8 bases at J, with 15 bases in the middle. CDR3 length: 14 amino acids. Germline assignment: CDR1 MNHNS and CDR2 SASEGT.